One and the same sample provided the 28 T cell receptor beta chains below, sequenced in a study of cytomegalovirus exposure and HLA in healthy donors. The PCR contained 60 Vbeta and 13 Jbeta primers. This table comes from immunoSEQ multiplex PCR, and its TCRdb copy is limited to in-frame clones, with some not included. The sample holds some 98,000 clones; 55% to 75% are singletons and the top ten take about 2.5%. Material: PBMCs. The receptors shown here come from a man aged 50 or older in good health and CMV-seronegative.

This sequence joins TRBV7-9 and TRBJ1-2; maybe TRBD1 (5 bases). CDR1 and CDR2 from the germline V gene are SEHNR and FQNEAQ (reference sequence). There are 19 residues in the CDR3. With 2 bases removed from V and 3 bases from J, the gap between germline ends came to 25 bases. CDR3 region: CASSLSRRGSGTRDYGYTF. DNA of the CDR3: TGTGCCAGCAGCTTATCCAGGCGGGGGTCAGGGACTAGAGACTATGGCTACACCTTC.

The CDR3 loop reads CASRSDRSSYEQYF. The DNA of the CDR3 is TGTGCCAGCAGGTCGGACAGGAGCTCCTACGAGCAGTACTTC. J is TRBJ2-7 and V is TRBV5-4; 7 bases line up with TRBD1. Trimming removed 5 bases from V and 0 bases from J; junction bases left unmatched: 5. The CDR3 is made up of 14 amino acids. Germline V CDR1 and CDR2: SGHNT, YYREEE (reference sequence). The full variable domain, completed using reference TRBV5-4 and TRBJ2-7, is ETGVTQSPTHLIKTRGQQVTLRCSSQSGHNTVSWYQQALGQGPQFIFQYYREEENGRGNFPPRFSGLQFPNYSSELNVNALELDDSALYLCASRSDRSSYEQYFGPGTRLTVT.

This chain links TRBV7-2 with TRBJ2-7, with TRBD2 identical over 9 bases. The germline V gene has CDR1 SGHTA and CDR2 FQGNSA. V lost 2 bases, J lost 2 bases, and 7 bases stayed unmatched. This CDR3 contains 16 residues. This CDR3 reads CASSLSHLAGTYEQYF. The CDR3 region has the DNA TGTGCCAGCAGCTTAAGCCACCTAGCGGGGACCTACGAGCAGTACTTC.

Only a few counts were recorded for this clone. The V gene is TRBV5-4, the J gene TRBJ2-3; possibly TRBD2 for D (7 bases). CDR3 length equals 14 residues. Germline-derived CDR1 and CDR2 are SGHNT and YYREEE (reference sequence). The V end lost 0 bases, the J end lost 8 bases, and 13 bases lay between the germline ends. As DNA, the CDR3 is TGTGCCAGCAGCTTGGGGGGGGGCCGGTTTACGCAGTATTTT. Its protein product is CASSLGGGRFTQYF. The full variable domain, rest sourced from reference TRBV5-4 and TRBJ2-3, is ETGVTQSPTHLIKTRGQQVTLRCSSQSGHNTVSWYQQALGQGPQFIFQYYREEENGRGNFPPRFSGLQFPNYSSELNVNALELDDSALYLCASSLGGGRFTQYFGPGTRLTVL.

The rearrangement links TRBV5-1 to TRBJ2-3; 10 nucleotides agree with TRBD2. V lost 0 bases, J lost 1 base, and 2 bases stayed unmatched. The CDR3 sequence is 16 residues long. Germline CDR1 SGHRS, CDR2 YFSETQ. Here the CDR3 reads CASSLGSGRGTDTQYF. The CDR3 region has the DNA TGCGCCAGCAGCTTGGGAAGCGGGAGGGGCACAGATACGCAGTATTTT.

The V gene is TRBV5-8, the J gene TRBJ1-6; possible D gene TRBD1, 6 bases. Germline V gene lookup returns CDR1 SGHTS and CDR2 YDEGEE. This CDR3 contains 15 residues. Between the trimmed V and J ends, which lost 0 bases and 2 bases, there was a span of 6 bases. The CDR3 nucleotides are TGTGCCAGCAGCTTGGGGACAGCCTATAATTCACCCCTCCACTTT. Translated: CASSLGTAYNSPLHF.

As concerns this clone: A junction end diverges from the germline sequence, so it may reflect a read error. The chain joins TRBV7-9 to TRBJ2-7; D gene unclear. This CDR3 is 12 amino acids long. The germline gives CDR1 SEHNR, CDR2 FQNEAQ (reference sequence). CDR3 protein: CSSSSVPGGQYF. CDR3 in DNA: TGTTCCAGCAGCTCCGTCCCGGGTGGGCAGTACTTC. The variable domain in full, with the rest retrieved from reference TRBV7-9 and TRBJ2-7, is DTGVSQNPRHKITKRGQNVTFRCDPISEHNRLYWYRQTLGQGPEFLTYFQNEAQLEKSRLLSDRFSAERPKGSFSTLEIQRTEQGDSAMYLCSSSSVPGGQYFGPGTRLTVT.

This clone was seen only once. This rearrangement joins TRBV6-5 to TRBJ2-1; D is perhaps TRBD2 (6 bases). Trimming removed 6 bases at V and 2 bases at J, with 11 bases between. CDR3 length: 14 amino acids. Looked up from germline, CDR1 is MNHEY and CDR2 is SVGAGI. The DNA for the CDR3 is TGTGCCAGCAGGGGACTGCAAACCTACAATGAGCAGTTCTTC. Its translation is CASRGLQTYNEQFF.

This chain joins TRBV19 and TRBJ1-5, with TRBD1 matching 7 bases. The CDR3 loop spans 16 amino acids. The germline CDR1 and CDR2 sequences are LNHDA and SQIVND (reference sequence). V dropped 6 bases and J dropped 3; count of bases not matched to a gene: 11. The CDR3: CASSIQGLPSNQPQHF. CDR3 bases: TGTGCCAGTAGCATACAGGGGCTCCCTTCCAATCAGCCCCAGCATTTT.

The chain carries TRBV5-1 and TRBJ1-2; D gene unclear. Germline assignment: CDR1 SGHRS and CDR2 YFSETQ. The CDR3 has 13 amino acids. V lost 3 bases to trimming and J lost 6 bases, with 12 bases between them. This chain's CDR3 is CASSYGGDNGYTF. CDR3 DNA: TGCGCCAGCAGCTACGGCGGAGATAATGGCTACACCTTC.

The chain links TRBV5-1 to TRBJ1-5, with TRBD1 matching over 8 bases. J was trimmed by 2 bases and V by 4 bases; bases with no gene match: 2. Germline V lookup: CDR1 SGHRS, CDR2 YFSETQ. This CDR3 spans 14 amino acids. The CDR3 is CASSLQGGNQPQHF. As DNA, the CDR3 is TGCGCCAGCAGCCTACAGGGGGGCAATCAGCCCCAGCATTTT.

The genes are TRBV19 and TRBJ1-1; D remains unclear. This CDR3 has 15 amino acids. CDR1 LNHDA and CDR2 SQIVND come from the germline V gene (reference sequence). Trimming took 9 bases from V and 5 from J, leaving 22 bases between them. The CDR3 DNA sequence: TGTGCCAGCTCCCCCGAGGTCCGGGGTGGGACTGAAGCTTTCTTT. This encodes CASSPEVRGGTEAFF.

This clone appeared a single time. J is TRBJ2-1 and V is TRBV6-4; the D gene is possibly TRBD2 (6 bases). V lost 0 bases to trimming and J lost 13 bases, with 13 bases between them. This CDR3 spans 13 amino acids. Germline values: CDR1 MRHNA, CDR2 SNTAGT. The CDR3 loop is CASSDSERGVQFF. CDR3 sequence (DNA): TGTGCCAGCAGTGACTCAGAGCGCGGGGTTCAGTTCTTC.

The chain recombines TRBV7-9 with TRBJ1-2, with D perhaps matching TRBD1 (6 bases). This CDR3 has 12 amino acids. The germline V gene encodes CDR1 SEHNR and CDR2 FQNEAQ (reference sequence). In DNA form, the CDR3 reads TGTTCCTCGGCGGTGGGGGCGGCTGGCTACACCTTC. Its protein product is CSSAVGAAGYTF.

The genes are TRBV7-9 and TRBJ2-1; no firm D call. With 4 bases removed from V and 0 bases from J, the gap between germline ends came to 10 bases. This CDR3 comprises 15 residues. Looked up from germline, CDR1 is SEHNR and CDR2 is FQNEAQ (reference sequence). The CDR3, as DNA: TGTGCCAGCAGCTCCATGCCTAGCTCCTACAATGAGCAGTTCTTC. It is translated as CASSSMPSSYNEQFF.

This sequence joins TRBV6-1 and TRBJ1-1, with a possible D match to TRBD1 (5 bases). This CDR3 comprises 15 residues. Trimming cost V 6 bases and J 3 bases, with 17 bases left between them. CDR1 and CDR2 from the germline V gene are MNHNS and SASEGT. The CDR3 DNA reads TGTGCCAGCAGCCTTCAATCACGGGGGGACACTGAAGCTTTCTTT. The encoded protein is CASSLQSRGDTEAFF.

This chain connects TRBV28 to TRBJ2-7; D is undetermined. The germline gives CDR1 MDHEN, CDR2 SYDVKM. V was pared by 5 bases and J by 5 bases, with 10 bases between. The CDR3 has 12 residues. For the CDR3, the DNA is TGTGCCAGCAGTCATCCAGTCCACGAGCAGTACTTC. Protein sequence: CASSHPVHEQYF.

The rearrangement links TRBV29-1 to TRBJ2-4; D is possibly TRBD1 (5 bases). Per the germline V gene, CDR1 is SQVTM and CDR2 is ANQGSEA. V was cut by 4 bases and J by 0 bases, with 22 bases left in between. CDR3 length: 18 residues. In DNA form, the CDR3 reads TGCAGCGTTGGGGGCCCCGAGACGCAACCACTAGCCAAAAACATTCAGTACTTC. Translating gives CSVGGPETQPLAKNIQYF. Drawing the rest from reference TRBV29-1 and TRBJ2-4, the complete variable domain is SAVISQKPSRDICQRGTSLTIQCQVDSQVTMMFWYRQQPGQSLTLIATANQGSEATYESGFVIDKFPISRPNLTFSTLTVSNMSPEDSSIYLCSVGGPETQPLAKNIQYFGAGTRLSVL.

This sequence joins TRBV10-3 and TRBJ2-2; a weak D match, TRBD1 (6 bases). Germline assignment: CDR1 ENHRY and CDR2 SYGVKD. With 6 bases removed from V and 4 bases from J, the gap between germline ends came to 12 bases. This CDR3 is 14 amino acids long. The CDR3 spells CAISNSQGTGELFF. Written as DNA, the CDR3 is TGTGCCATCAGCAACTCACAGGGCACCGGGGAGCTGTTTTTT.

The V call is TRBV10-2, the J call TRBJ2-7; TRBD2 matches 11 bases. CDR3 size: 18 residues. The J segment lost 2 bases and the V segment lost 6 bases, leaving 15 bases of the junction unmatched. In germline, CDR1 is WSHSY, CDR2 SAAADI. CDR3 nucleotides: TGCGCCAGCAGGGACTCACTAGCGGGGGATCCGCTTACCTACGAGCAGTACTTC. It encodes CASRDSLAGDPLTYEQYF.

V gene TRBV19 combines with J gene TRBJ1-5, with D possibly matching TRBD1 (6 bases). With 11 bases removed from V and 1 base from J, the gap between germline ends came to 12 bases. Germline lookup yields CDR1 LNHDA and CDR2 SQIVND (reference sequence). The CDR3 consists of 13 residues. CDR3 nucleotides: TGTGCCGGGGGGGCCGGGAGCAATCAGCCCCAGCATTTT. Protein sequence: CAGGAGSNQPQHF. Looking up the rest from reference TRBV19 and TRBJ1-5 gives the full variable domain: DGGITQSPKYLFRKEGQNVTLSCEQNLNHDAMYWYRQDPGQGLRLIYYSQIVNDFQKGDIAEGYSVSREKKESFPLTVTSAQKNPTAFYLCAGGAGSNQPQHFGDGTRLSIL.

This chain's CDR3 is CASQGGTDTQYF. The CDR3 DNA reads as TGTGCCAGTCAGGGAGGGACAGATACGCAGTATTTT. The rearrangement joins TRBV19 to TRBJ2-3; 7 positions agree with TRBD2. This CDR3 is built from 12 residues. V was pared by 8 bases and J by 3 bases, with 2 bases of the junction left unmatched. Per the germline V gene, CDR1 is LNHDA and CDR2 is SQIVND (reference sequence). The full variable domain, its missing parts supplied by reference TRBV19 and TRBJ2-3, is DGGITQSPKYLFRKEGQNVTLSCEQNLNHDAMYWYRQDPGQGLRLIYYSQIVNDFQKGDIAEGYSVSREKKESFPLTVTSAQKNPTAFYLCASQGGTDTQYFGPGTRLTVL.

This chain connects TRBV4-1 to TRBJ1-4; TRBD1 matches at 7 bases. The CDR3 extends over 17 amino acids. The V segment lost 2 bases and the J segment 8 bases; nucleotides outside the gene matches: 14. From germline, CDR1 is MGHRA and CDR2 YSYEKL. CDR3 coding DNA: TGCGCCAGCAGCCAAAAGGGGGCAGGGGAGAGAGGCGAAAAACTGTTTTTT. As protein: CASSQKGAGERGEKLFF.

The genes are TRBV5-4 and TRBJ2-5; D possibly corresponds to TRBD1 (6 bases). The last part of the DNA fits TRBJ2-7 better; the J call may be wrong. CDR1 SGHNT and CDR2 YYREEE come from the germline V gene (reference sequence). The CDR3 runs to 13 residues. The CDR3 region has the DNA TGTGCCAGCAGCGGGACAAGTACCTACGAGCAGTACTTC. It translates to CASSGTSTYEQYF.

This clone has just a few counts. The rearrangement links TRBV2 to TRBJ1-1, with D perhaps TRBD1 (5 bases). CDR1 is SNHLY, CDR2 FYNNEI, per germline. The CDR3 totals 13 residues. Trimming took off 6 bases at V and 1 base at J, with 9 bases between the two ends. The CDR3 region is CASREGWNTEAFF. CDR3 nucleotide sequence: TGTGCCAGCAGGGAGGGGTGGAACACTGAAGCTTTCTTT.

V gene TRBV19 combines with J gene TRBJ2-1; TRBD2 agrees at 9 bases. After removal of 8 bases from V and 8 bases from J, the junction contained 7 bases not matched to a gene. The CDR3 length is 13 residues. Germline V gene data show CDR1 as LNHDA and CDR2 as SQIVND (reference sequence). For the CDR3, the DNA is TGTGCCAGTTCCAAGGGACTAGCCTATGAGCAGTTCTTC. Translated: CASSKGLAYEQFF.

This chain connects TRBV15 to TRBJ2-1; 9 bases are a match to TRBD1. V shed 2 bases, J shed 4 bases, and the junction held 6 bases outside the gene matches. Germline CDR1 and CDR2: LNHNV and YYDKDF (reference sequence). The CDR3 contains 16 residues. CDR3 nucleotides: TGTGCCACCAGCAGATCTCCGGGACAGGGTTACAATGAGCAGTTCTTC. As protein: CATSRSPGQGYNEQFF.

The CDR3, as DNA: TGTGCCAGCAGCCCAGGGGGTGAGGGCTACGAGCAGTACTTC. It translates to CASSPGGEGYEQYF. The V and J genes are TRBV16 and TRBJ2-7; 7 bases map to TRBD1. V was pared by 4 bases and J by 3 bases, with 6 bases of the junction left unmatched. Germline V gene lookup returns CDR1 KGHSY and CDR2 FQNENV. The length of the CDR3 is 14 residues.